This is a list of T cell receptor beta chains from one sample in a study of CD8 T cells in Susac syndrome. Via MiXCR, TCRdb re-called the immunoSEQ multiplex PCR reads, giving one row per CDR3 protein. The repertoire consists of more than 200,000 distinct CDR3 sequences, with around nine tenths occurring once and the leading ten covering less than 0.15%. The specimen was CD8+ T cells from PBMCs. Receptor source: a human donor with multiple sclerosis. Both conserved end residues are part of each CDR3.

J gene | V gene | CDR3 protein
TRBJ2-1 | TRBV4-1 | CASSQEGSGDNEQFF
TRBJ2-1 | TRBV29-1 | CSVLADNEQFF
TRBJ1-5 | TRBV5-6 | CASSFGLNQPQHF
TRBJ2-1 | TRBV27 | CASRWFNEQFF
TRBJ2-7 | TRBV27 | CASRAGRAYEQYF
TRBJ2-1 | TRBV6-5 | CASRDRATYNEQFF
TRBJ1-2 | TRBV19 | CASSMVGTLGYTF
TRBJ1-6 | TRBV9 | CASSALGQQNHNSPLHF
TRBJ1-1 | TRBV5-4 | CASSISSGDWEAFF
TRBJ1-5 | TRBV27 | CASSFGAGNQPQHF
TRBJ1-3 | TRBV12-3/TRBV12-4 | CASSQENTIYF
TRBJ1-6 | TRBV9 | CASSNPGTPLHF
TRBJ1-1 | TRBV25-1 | CASSTEGAYNTEAFF
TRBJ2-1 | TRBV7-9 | CASSRDGYNEQFF
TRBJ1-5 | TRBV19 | CASSIDSSPQPQHF
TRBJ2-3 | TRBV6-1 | CASKRDGDTQYF
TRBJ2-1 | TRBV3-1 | CASSRRPASPENEQFF
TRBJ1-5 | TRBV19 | CASSISLGSAMQPQHF
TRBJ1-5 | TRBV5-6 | CASSLGRQGRSTMSNQPQHF
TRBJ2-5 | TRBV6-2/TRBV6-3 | CASTTPPQEETQYF
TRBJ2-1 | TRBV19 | CASSQRWGEGNEQFF
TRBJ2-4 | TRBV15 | CATSEGIGGNIQYF